Below, 23 T cell receptor beta chains from the same sample are listed, as sequenced in a study of T-cell reconstitution after alpha-beta-depleted transplantation in children. Preparation of the TCRbeta library was carried out with unique molecular identifiers. From the PCR reads, TCRdb called clonotypes with MiXCR, one entry per CDR3 protein. Counted here are about 640,000 distinct CDR3 sequences, around 16% occurring once; the ten biggest clones make up approximately 1%. The sequencing used PBMCs from the stem cell graft donor, collected from the stem cell graft. The origin of the receptors is a human donor who donated a stem cell graft to a child with acute myeloid leukemia.

This clonotype has at least ten counts. The CDR3 spells CASIQTSGYYNEQFF. CDR3 DNA sequence: TGCGCCAGCATCCAGACTAGCGGGTACTACAATGAGCAGTTCTTC. The chain has TRBV5-1 and TRBJ2-1, with 10 bases identical to TRBD2. CDR1 is SGHRS and CDR2 is YFSETQ in the germline V gene. The CDR3 is 15 residues long. V gave up 6 bases and J gave up 3 bases; unmatched junction bases: 6. Filled out from reference TRBV5-1 and TRBJ2-1, the complete variable domain reads KAGVTQTPRYLIKTRGQQVTLSCSPISGHRSVSWYQQTPGQGLQFLFEYFSETQRNKGNFPGRFSGRQFSNSRSEMNVSTLELGDSALYLCASIQTSGYYNEQFFGPGTRLTVL.

This clonotype was counted at least ten times. V usage is TRBV20-1 and J usage is TRBJ2-2; 8 bases agree with TRBD2. V was clipped by 6 bases and J by 0 bases; unmatched bases: 6. The CDR3 consists of 15 residues. CDR1 DFQATT and CDR2 SNEGSKA come from the germline V gene (reference sequence). The CDR3 reads CSAPAGGTNTGELFF. The CDR3 DNA reads as TGCAGTGCCCCGGCGGGGGGCACGAACACCGGGGAGCTGTTTTTT.

The rearrangement uses TRBV28 and TRBJ2-5, with 7 nucleotides matching TRBD1. Germline CDR1 and CDR2: MDHEN and SYDVKM. Trimming at V came to 6 bases and at J to 7 bases, leaving 5 bases not matched to a gene. This CDR3 has 12 amino acids. The CDR3 DNA reads as TGTGCCAGCAGAGGGTCAGGGGGGACCCAGTACTTC. It yields the protein CASRGSGGTQYF.

V usage is TRBV7-2 and J usage is TRBJ1-1; D remains unclear. Germline V gives CDR1 SGHTA, CDR2 FQGNSA. V lost 2 bases and J 1 base, leaving 8 bases between the germline ends. The CDR3 has 14 amino acids. As DNA, the CDR3 is TGTGCCAGCAGCTTACAGCGACAGAACACTGAAGCTTTCTTT. Amino acids: CASSLQRQNTEAFF.

This chain uses TRBV7-2 with TRBJ2-2; no firm D call. Germline V gives CDR1 SGHTA, CDR2 FQGNSA. Trimming left V 6 bases short and J 7 bases short, with 18 bases between. The CDR3 contains 15 residues. The CDR3, as DNA: TGTGCCAGCAGTCCTCGGAGCCAGCCGGTCGGGGAGCTGTTTTTT. Its translation: CASSPRSQPVGELFF.

At least ten counts were recorded for this clonotype. The V call is TRBV20-1, the J call TRBJ1-3; TRBD1 agrees at 9 bases. The V gene end was trimmed by 3 bases and the J gene end by 0 bases; junction bases not matched to a gene: 6. This CDR3 is 16 amino acids long. Per the germline V gene, CDR1 is DFQATT and CDR2 is SNEGSKA (reference sequence). In DNA, the CDR3 is TGCAGTGCTAGGCCGGGACAGGGCTTCTCTGGAAACACCATATATTTT. Its protein is CSARPGQGFSGNTIYF.

This clonotype was observed many times. The chain employs TRBV20-1 and TRBJ2-7; TRBD2 might be the D (6 bases). Trimming took off 6 bases at V and 5 bases at J, with 14 bases between the two ends. CDR1 and CDR2 from the germline V gene are DFQATT and SNEGSKA (reference sequence). The CDR3 length is 12 residues. In nucleotides, the CDR3 is TGCAGTGCGTCTAGCGATTCCCACGAGCAGTACTTC. Translation: CSASSDSHEQYF.

With respect to this clonotype: A much larger clone sits a single nucleotide away, making a read error possible. The V and J genes are TRBV20-1 and TRBJ1-1; perhaps TRBD1 as D (5 bases). Trimming removed 3 bases from V and 3 bases from J, with 26 bases in between. In germline, CDR1 is DFQATT, CDR2 SNEGSKA (reference sequence). CDR3 length: 18 residues. CDR3 DNA: TGCAGTGCTAGCGTCAAAACCCTGATGGGGGAAGGTGACACTGAAGCTTTCTTT. It yields the protein CSASVKTLMGEGDTEAFF.

This clonotype has a count of ten or more. This chain connects TRBV5-5 to TRBJ1-1; D not certain. Deletions cut 1 base from V and 1 base from J, with 8 bases between. There are 14 residues in the CDR3. Germline values: CDR1 SGHKS, CDR2 YYEKEE (reference sequence). The CDR3 loop is CASSLTDSNTEAFF. The CDR3 DNA sequence: TGTGCCAGCAGCTTGACGGACTCGAACACTGAAGCTTTCTTT.

This clonotype was seen many times. This chain joins TRBV9 and TRBJ2-3; the match to TRBD2 covers 8 bases. Losses at the gene ends were 3 bases for V and 5 bases for J; bases not matched to a gene: 5. Germline-derived CDR1 and CDR2 are SGDLS and YYNGEE. CDR3 length: 14 amino acids. The CDR3 nucleotides read TGTGCCAGCAGCGCGGGACTAGAGGGAGATACGCAGTATTTT. Protein: CASSAGLEGDTQYF.

Points on this clonotype: This may stem from a read error, because a much larger clone lies one nucleotide away. This chain joins TRBV20-1 and TRBJ1-4; 7 bases line up with TRBD1. Germline loops: CDR1 DFQATT, CDR2 SNEGSKA (reference sequence). The CDR3 is 11 amino acids. V shed 8 bases, J shed 8 bases, and the junction held 5 bases outside the gene matches. CDR3 sequence reads: CSTGEPEKLFF. As DNA, the CDR3 is TGCAGTACAGGGGAACCAGAAAAACTGTTTTTT.

The table lists this clonotype with a few counts. The chain is built from TRBV5-1 and TRBJ2-7, with D tentatively TRBD1 or TRBD2 (5 bases each). Trimming shortened V by 0 bases and J by 6 bases, and 19 bases separated the two germline ends. Germline assignment: CDR1 SGHRS and CDR2 YFSETQ. The CDR3 is 16 residues long. Here the CDR3 reads CASSLVTGPRRGEQYF. In nucleotides, the CDR3 is TGCGCCAGCAGCTTGGTAACAGGCCCCCGCCGGGGCGAGCAGTACTTC.

The chain uses TRBV28 and TRBJ1-6, with 8 bases matching TRBD1. Germline CDR1 MDHEN, CDR2 SYDVKM. J was trimmed by 3 bases and V by 10 bases; bases with no gene match: 8. This CDR3 has 15 residues. CDR3 coding DNA: TGTGCCAATCAACCCGGACAGGGCTATAATTCACCCCTCCACTTT. Residues: CANQPGQGYNSPLHF.

This clonotype was seen more than once but under ten times. The chain has TRBV20-1 and TRBJ2-7, with TRBD1 as a possible D gene (6 bases). The ends were cut back, 6 bases at V and 5 bases at J, with 17 bases in the middle. Germline V gene data show CDR1 as DFQATT and CDR2 as SNEGSKA (reference sequence). The CDR3 is 13 residues long. CDR3 protein: CSAPGQNYHEQYF. Here the CDR3 DNA reads TGCAGTGCCCCAGGACAGAACTACCACGAGCAGTACTTC.

As regards this clonotype: This may come from a read error, since a much larger clone is one base off. This chain connects TRBV7-9 to TRBJ2-7; D may be TRBD2 (6 bases). CDR3 size: 12 residues. V dropped 5 bases and J dropped 5 bases, with 10 bases sitting between them. The germline V gene has CDR1 SEHNR and CDR2 FQNEAQ (reference sequence). The CDR3 DNA is TGTGCCAGCAGCGAGGGCGGGGACGAGCAGTACTTC. Translating gives CASSEGGDEQYF.

This clonotype was picked up many times. The rearrangement uses TRBV29-1 and TRBJ2-1; TRBD1 might be the D (6 bases). Per the germline V gene, CDR1 is SQVTM and CDR2 is ANQGSEA. Trimming removed 1 base at V and 4 bases at J, with 14 bases between. CDR3 length: 15 residues. The CDR3 here is CSVEGQGQGYNEQFF. For the CDR3, the DNA is TGCAGCGTTGAAGGGCAGGGGCAAGGGTACAATGAGCAGTTCTTC.

This clonotype was detected a few times. The chain couples TRBV6-5 to TRBJ2-2; weak D call: TRBD1 (5 bases). The CDR3 is made up of 16 amino acids. Looked up from germline, CDR1 is MNHEY and CDR2 is SVGAGI. The V and J ends lost 0 bases and 3 bases respectively, with 11 bases between them. The CDR3: CASSYSTGPDTGELFF. The CDR3 DNA reads as TGTGCCAGCAGTTACTCAACAGGACCGGACACCGGGGAGCTGTTTTTT.

Comment on this clonotype: A read error is possible here, since a much larger clone lies one base away. The chain recombines TRBV12-3 or TRBV12-4 with TRBJ1-5; 7 bases align to TRBD1. This CDR3 contains 13 residues. CDR3 bases: TGTGGCAGCAGTATGACAGGGCAACAGCCCCAGCATTTT. Its translation: CGSSMTGQQPQHF.

A few counts support this clonotype. The rearrangement links TRBV12-3 or TRBV12-4 to TRBJ2-3; D gene unclear. The CDR3 spans 15 residues. Trimming pared 4 bases from V and 2 bases from J, leaving 13 bases between. CDR3 in amino acids: CASSSNGPFTDTQYF. The CDR3 region has the DNA TGTGCCAGCAGTTCAAATGGACCATTCACAGATACGCAGTATTTT.

This rearrangement joins TRBV7-3 to TRBJ2-2; D is unclear. CDR3 size: 15 residues. The V gene lost 5 bases and the J gene lost 2 bases, with 12 bases spanning the gap. CDR1 is SGHTA, CDR2 FQGTGA, per germline. CDR3 sequence reads: CASSPYGINTGELFF. The CDR3 region has the DNA TGTGCCAGCAGCCCCTATGGTATTAACACCGGGGAGCTGTTTTTT.

In its sample, this clonotype was seen many times. The chain joins TRBV20-1 to TRBJ1-3; the D is unclear. CDR1 and CDR2 from the germline V gene are DFQATT and SNEGSKA (reference sequence). CDR3 length equals 14 residues. With 3 bases removed from V and 1 base from J, the gap between germline ends came to 10 bases. Written as DNA, the CDR3 is TGCAGTGCTAGCGGCGGGTTGTCTGGAAACACCATATATTTT. Amino acids: CSASGGLSGNTIYF.

In its sample, this clonotype was seen a few times. The chain couples TRBV7-2 to TRBJ1-1; tentatively, D is TRBD1 (5 bases). CDR1 and CDR2 (germline): SGHTA, FQGNSA. There are 15 residues in the CDR3. V lost 1 base, J lost 4 bases, and 13 bases lay in between. The CDR3 DNA follows: TGTGCCAGCAGCTTAGATAGGACCGGGGGCACTGAAGCTTTCTTT. Its translation: CASSLDRTGGTEAFF.

This clonotype was seen more than once but under ten times. The rearrangement joins TRBV5-1 to TRBJ2-7, with 11 positions matching TRBD1. Germline lookup yields CDR1 SGHRS and CDR2 YFSETQ. The CDR3 is 16 amino acids. Trimming took 1 base from V and 4 from J; bases not matched to a gene: 7. The CDR3 sequence is CASSLSPGQGEYEQYF. For the CDR3, the DNA is TGCGCCAGCAGCTTGTCCCCGGGACAGGGGGAGTACGAGCAGTACTTC.